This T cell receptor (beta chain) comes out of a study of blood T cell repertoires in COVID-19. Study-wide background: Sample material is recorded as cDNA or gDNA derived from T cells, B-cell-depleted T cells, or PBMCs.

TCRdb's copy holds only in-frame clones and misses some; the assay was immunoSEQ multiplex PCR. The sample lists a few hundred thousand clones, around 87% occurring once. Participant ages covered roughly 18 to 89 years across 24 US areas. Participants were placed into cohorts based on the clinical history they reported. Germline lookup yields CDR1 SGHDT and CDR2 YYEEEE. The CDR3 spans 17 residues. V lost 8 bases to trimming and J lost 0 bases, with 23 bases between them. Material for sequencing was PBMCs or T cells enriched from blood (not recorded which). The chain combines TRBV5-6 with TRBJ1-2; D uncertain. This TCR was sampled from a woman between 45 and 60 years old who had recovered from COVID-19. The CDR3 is CASTRGEGTIANYGYTF. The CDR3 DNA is TGTGCCAGTACCCGTGGGGAGGGCACTATAGCTAACTATGGCTACACCTTC. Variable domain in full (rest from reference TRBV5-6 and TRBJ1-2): DAGVTQSPTHLIKTRGQQVTLRCSPKSGHDTVSWYQQALGQGPQFIFQYYEEEERQRGNFPDRFSGHQFPNYSSELNVNALLLGDSALYLCASTRGEGTIANYGYTFGSGTRLTVV.